Below are 27 T cell receptor beta chains sequenced from a single sample in a study of blood T cell repertoires in COVID-19. Sequenced by immunoSEQ multiplex PCR; TCRdb stores in-frame clones only, minus some. The top ten clones hold approximately 3% of a sample with 50,000 to 70,000 clones, roughly 80% of them seen once. The specimen sequenced was peripheral blood. Receptors originate from a man aged 55 to 70 with acute or convalescent COVID-19.

The chain has TRBV2 and TRBJ1-6; tentative D call: TRBD1 (6 bases). CDR3 size: 13 residues. Deletions cut 6 bases from V and 8 bases from J, with 11 bases between. Looked up from germline, CDR1 is SNHLY and CDR2 is FYNNEI. CDR3 in amino acids: CASRGQLDSPLHF. CDR3 bases: TGTGCCAGCAGAGGACAGCTTGATTCACCCCTCCACTTT.

V usage is TRBV5-4 and J usage is TRBJ1-4, with D possibly matching TRBD1 (6 bases). The germline V gene has CDR1 SGHNT and CDR2 YYREEE (reference sequence). Trimming removed 4 bases from V and 7 bases from J, with 20 bases in between. The CDR3 sequence is 16 residues long. DNA of the CDR3: TGTGCCAGCAGCGATCCAACAGGGCCCGGTAGTGAAAAACTGTTTTTT. Translated: CASSDPTGPGSEKLFF.

The rearrangement links TRBV11-3 to TRBJ2-7; 10 bases line up with TRBD1. V shed 3 bases, J shed 0 bases, and the junction held 2 bases outside the gene matches. The germline V gene has CDR1 SGHNT and CDR2 YENEEA. The CDR3 loop spans 15 amino acids. The CDR3 nucleotides are TGTGCCAGCAGCTTGGGACAGGGGAACTCCTACGAGCAGTACTTC. Translating gives CASSLGQGNSYEQYF.

V gene TRBV19 combines with J gene TRBJ1-6; D is unresolved. The germline CDR1 and CDR2 sequences are LNHDA and SQIVND (reference sequence). This CDR3 spans 17 amino acids. Trimming left V 5 bases short and J 5 bases short, with 19 bases between. The CDR3 loop is CASSPRKGRVDNSPLHF. The CDR3 bases are TGTGCCAGTAGTCCCCGGAAAGGGAGAGTCGATAATTCACCCCTCCACTTT.

The chain carries TRBV2 and TRBJ1-5, with 7 bases lining up with TRBD1. The CDR3 sequence is 15 residues long. The V gene end was trimmed by 2 bases and the J gene end by 4 bases; junction bases not matched to a gene: 5. Germline V gives CDR1 SNHLY, CDR2 FYNNEI. CDR3 in amino acids: CASSESRGVNQPQHF. DNA for the CDR3: TGTGCCAGCAGTGAAAGCAGGGGGGTAAATCAGCCCCAGCATTTT.

V gene TRBV2 combines with J gene TRBJ1-2, with TRBD1 identical over 8 bases. Losses at the gene ends were 2 bases for V and 6 bases for J; bases not matched to a gene: 14. The CDR3 has 17 residues. Germline CDR1 reads SNHLY; CDR2 reads FYNNEI. The CDR3 sequence is CASSESGWDAGGDGYTF. CDR3 DNA: TGTGCCAGCAGTGAATCGGGTTGGGACGCAGGGGGCGATGGCTACACCTTC. Full variable domain (remainder filled in from reference TRBV2 and TRBJ1-2): EPEVTQTPSHQVTQMGQEVILRCVPISNHLYFYWYRQILGQKVEFLVSFYNNEISEKSEIFDDQFSVERPDGSNFTLKIRSTKLEDSAMYFCASSESGWDAGGDGYTFGSGTRLTVV.

The rearrangement joins TRBV5-1 to TRBJ1-1; possibly TRBD1 for D (6 bases). The CDR3 is made up of 15 amino acids. CDR1 is SGHRS, CDR2 YFSETQ, per germline. The germline V and J ends were trimmed by 0 bases and 4 bases, with 13 bases remaining between them. In DNA, the CDR3 is TGCGCCAGCAGCTTGGAAAGGGGGGGGTCCACTGAAGCTTTCTTT. Amino acid sequence: CASSLERGGSTEAFF.

The chain has TRBV6-6 and TRBJ1-3; D uncertain. Trimming removed 5 bases at V and 3 bases at J, with 8 bases between. The CDR3 is made up of 13 amino acids. The germline CDR1 and CDR2 sequences are MNHNY and SVGAGI (reference sequence). The CDR3 nucleotides are TGTGCCAGCAGTGGATACATTGGAAACACCATATATTTT. It is translated as CASSGYIGNTIYF.

This chain joins TRBV2 and TRBJ2-1; 7 nucleotides match TRBD1. Germline values: CDR1 SNHLY, CDR2 FYNNEI. J was trimmed by 1 base and V by 8 bases; bases with no gene match: 8. CDR3 length: 15 amino acids. CDR3 sequence: CASSRSGGSYNEQFF. CDR3 bases: TGTGCCAGCTCCAGGTCAGGGGGTTCCTACAATGAGCAGTTCTTC.

V is TRBV7-2 and J is TRBJ1-3; D not resolved. The CDR3 extends over 13 amino acids. The ends were cut back, 5 bases at V and 4 bases at J, with 9 bases in the middle. Germline V gene lookup returns CDR1 SGHTA and CDR2 FQGNSA. The CDR3 nucleotides read TGTGCCAGCAGCACCTCCAGGGGAAACACCATATATTTT. Its translation: CASSTSRGNTIYF.

This sequence joins TRBV5-4 and TRBJ1-5, with a possible D match to TRBD1 (5 bases). Germline CDR1 is SGHNT and CDR2 is YYREEE (reference sequence). V was pared by 0 bases and J by 5 bases, with 9 bases between. This CDR3 comprises 14 residues. CDR3 DNA: TGTGCCAGCAGCTTGGCCGGGGGGGATCAGCCCCAGCATTTT. It yields the protein CASSLAGGDQPQHF.

The chain recombines TRBV9 with TRBJ2-2; 7 nucleotides line up with TRBD1. CDR1 is SGDLS and CDR2 is YYNGEE in the germline V gene. After removal of 3 bases from V and 7 bases from J, the junction contained 15 bases not matched to a gene. The CDR3 spans 17 residues. CDR3 nucleotide sequence: TGTGCCAGCAGCGACAGGGGTGACAGCAACCTAGGCGGGGAGCTGTTTTTT. It specifies CASSDRGDSNLGGELFF.

This sequence joins TRBV15 and TRBJ2-3; possible D gene TRBD1, 5 bases. The germline CDR1 and CDR2 sequences are LNHNV and YYDKDF (reference sequence). V was clipped by 0 bases and J by 10 bases, with 11 bases between them. The CDR3 sequence is 13 residues long. The CDR3, as DNA: TGTGCCACCAGCAGAGATCAAGGGGAACCGCAGTATTTT. Translating gives CATSRDQGEPQYF.

The table lists this clone with a few counts. This sequence joins TRBV18 and TRBJ1-1; TRBD1 aligns across 10 bases. Germline CDR1 KGHSH, CDR2 LQKENI. The CDR3 has 14 residues. With V trimmed by 3 bases and J by 6 bases, 4 bases remained unmatched. In DNA, the CDR3 is TGTGCCAGCTCACCTCGGGACAGGGGAGCTGAAGCTTTCTTT. It codes for CASSPRDRGAEAFF.

This chain connects TRBV14 to TRBJ1-2, with D hard to call. V was trimmed by 1 base and J by 2 bases, leaving 14 bases between them. This CDR3 spans 16 amino acids. CDR1 is SGHDN, CDR2 FVKESK, per germline. The CDR3: CASSQGVSGRNYGYTF. The CDR3 nucleotides are TGTGCCAGCAGCCAAGGGGTGTCTGGGCGAAACTATGGCTACACCTTC.

V and J are TRBV14 and TRBJ2-1; 7 bases match TRBD1. The CDR3 runs to 16 residues. Germline CDR1 and CDR2: SGHDN and FVKESK. V lost 4 bases to trimming and J lost 8 bases; unmatched junction nucleotides: 14. CDR3 loop: CASSRSDRAAWHEQFF. The CDR3 DNA follows: TGTGCCAGCAGCCGCTCAGACAGGGCCGCCTGGCATGAGCAGTTCTTC.

Only a few counts were recorded for this clone. The rearrangement uses TRBV30 and TRBJ1-5, with 7 bases matching TRBD1. Germline CDR1 is GTSNPN and CDR2 is SVGIG (reference sequence). CDR3 length: 14 amino acids. Trimming cost V 2 bases and J 4 bases; bases outside gene matches: 5. CDR3 in DNA: TGTGCCTGGAGTCCGAAGGACAGGAATCAGCCCCAGCATTTT. Translation gives CAWSPKDRNQPQHF.

This clone has just one count. This chain uses TRBV12-3 or TRBV12-4 with TRBJ2-7, with D perhaps TRBD2 (5 bases). The CDR3 is made up of 13 amino acids. Deletions cut 6 bases from V and 3 bases from J, with 12 bases between. The CDR3: CASSPDGIYEQYF. The CDR3 nucleotides are TGTGCCAGCAGCCCGGACGGGATCTACGAGCAGTACTTC.

The genes are TRBV4-1 and TRBJ1-5; 7 bases are shared with TRBD1. The J segment lost 0 bases and the V segment lost 0 bases, leaving 8 bases of the junction unmatched. CDR1 is MGHRA and CDR2 is YSYEKL in the germline V gene. The CDR3 is 18 amino acids. The CDR3 region is CASSQEIRTGHSNQPQHF. The CDR3 nucleotides read TGCGCCAGCAGCCAAGAAATTCGGACAGGACATAGCAATCAGCCCCAGCATTTT.

The chain has TRBV7-9 and TRBJ2-6, with D perhaps matching TRBD1 (7 bases). V was trimmed by 5 bases and J by 0 bases, leaving 20 bases between them. The CDR3 consists of 19 residues. The V gene's germline CDR1 is SEHNR and CDR2 FQNEAQ (reference sequence). Here the CDR3 reads CASSPRLAGQFSGANVLTF. The CDR3 DNA reads TGTGCCAGCAGCCCGCGACTCGCGGGACAGTTCTCTGGGGCCAACGTCCTGACTTTC.

This chain links TRBV28 with TRBJ2-2; TRBD1 matches 7 bases. Trimming at V came to 5 bases and at J to 6 bases, leaving 6 bases not matched to a gene. Germline-derived CDR1 and CDR2 are MDHEN and SYDVKM. This CDR3 is 14 amino acids long. As DNA, the CDR3 is TGTGCCAGCAGTCCAACAGGGGCGGCCGGGGAGCTGTTTTTT. Translation gives CASSPTGAAGELFF.

The chain uses TRBV5-1 and TRBJ2-7, with 10 nucleotides matching TRBD1. The CDR3 spans 15 residues. The V gene end was trimmed by 5 bases and the J gene end by 2 bases; junction bases not matched to a gene: 7. In germline, CDR1 is SGHRS, CDR2 YFSETQ. For the CDR3, the DNA is TGCGCCAGCAGGTATTCCGGGACAGGGGCCTACGAGCAGTACTTC. Protein product: CASRYSGTGAYEQYF.

This chain joins TRBV10-3 and TRBJ2-5, with 11 bases aligning to TRBD2. Trimming cost V 0 bases and J 2 bases; bases outside gene matches: 8. This CDR3 is 18 amino acids long. The germline V gene has CDR1 ENHRY and CDR2 SYGVKD. The CDR3 nucleotides are TGTGCCATCAGTGAGTCTGAGATAGCGGGGGGGAAGCAAGAGACCCAGTACTTC. Protein: CAISESEIAGGKQETQYF.

The CDR3 spells CASSFRGNTIYF. CDR3 DNA sequence: TGTGCCAGCAGTTTCAGGGGAAACACCATATATTTT. This chain connects TRBV12-3 or TRBV12-4 to TRBJ1-3; no clear D gene. The CDR3 has 12 residues. V gave up 3 bases and J gave up 4 bases, with 4 bases separating them.

V usage is TRBV18 and J usage is TRBJ1-3, with 7 bases aligning to TRBD1. This CDR3 is built from 14 residues. In germline, CDR1 is KGHSH, CDR2 LQKENI. J lost 2 bases, V lost 3 bases, and 1 base had no gene match. The CDR3 nucleotides are TGTGCCAGCTCACCGGGGACAGCTGGAAACACCATATATTTT. It is translated as CASSPGTAGNTIYF.

The CDR3 is CASSGAAGGYNEQFF. The CDR3 DNA sequence: TGTGCCAGCAGTGGGGCAGCGGGGGGCTACAATGAGCAGTTCTTC. The rearrangement joins TRBV6-4 to TRBJ2-1, with 9 bases fitting TRBD2. The ends lost 4 bases at V and 3 bases at J; junction bases unmatched: 4. Germline-derived CDR1 and CDR2 are MRHNA and SNTAGT. The CDR3 is made up of 15 amino acids.

The chain combines TRBV5-6 with TRBJ1-5; D remains unclear. The V gene lost 4 bases and the J gene lost 0 bases, with 17 bases spanning the gap. CDR3 length equals 17 residues. Looked up from germline, CDR1 is SGHDT and CDR2 is YYEEEE. CDR3 sequence: CASSKQRGEPSNQPQHF. DNA of the CDR3: TGTGCCAGCAGCAAACAACGGGGAGAACCTAGCAATCAGCCCCAGCATTTT.